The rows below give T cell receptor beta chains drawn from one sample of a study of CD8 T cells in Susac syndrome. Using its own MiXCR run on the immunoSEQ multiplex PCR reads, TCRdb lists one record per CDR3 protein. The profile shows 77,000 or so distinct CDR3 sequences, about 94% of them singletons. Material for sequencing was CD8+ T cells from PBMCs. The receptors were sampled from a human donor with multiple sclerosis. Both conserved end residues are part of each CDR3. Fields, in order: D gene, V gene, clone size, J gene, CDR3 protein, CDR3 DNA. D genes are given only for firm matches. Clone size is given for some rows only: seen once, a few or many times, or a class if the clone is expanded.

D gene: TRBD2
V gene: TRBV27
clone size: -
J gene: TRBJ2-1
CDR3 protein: CASSPRGGSYNEQFF
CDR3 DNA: TGTGCCAGCAGTCCCCGGGGGGGCTCCTACAATGAGCAGTTCTTC

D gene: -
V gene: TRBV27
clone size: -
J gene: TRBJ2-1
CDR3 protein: CASSFGAREQFF
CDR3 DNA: TGTGCCAGCAGTTTCGGGGCTCGGGAGCAGTTCTTC

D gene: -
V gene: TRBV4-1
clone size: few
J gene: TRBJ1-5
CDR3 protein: CASSQDGRQPQHF
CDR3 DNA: TGCGCCAGCAGCCAAGACGGAAGGCAGCCCCAGCATTTT

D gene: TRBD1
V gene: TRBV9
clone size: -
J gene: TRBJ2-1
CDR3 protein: CASSENIRDRGSNEQFF
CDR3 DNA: TGTGCCAGCAGCGAGAACATCCGGGACAGGGGTTCCAATGAGCAGTTCTTC

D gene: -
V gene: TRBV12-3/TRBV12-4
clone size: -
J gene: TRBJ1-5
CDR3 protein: CASSWDSNQPQHF
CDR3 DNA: TGTGCCAGCAGTTGGGATAGCAATCAGCCCCAGCATTTT

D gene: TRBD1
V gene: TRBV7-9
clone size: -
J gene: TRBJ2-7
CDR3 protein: CASSSHRGQGNEQYF
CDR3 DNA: TGTGCCAGCAGCTCCCATAGGGGACAGGGGAACGAGCAGTACTTC

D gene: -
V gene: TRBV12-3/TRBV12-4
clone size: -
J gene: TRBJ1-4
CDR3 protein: CASRQASNEKLFF
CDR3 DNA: TGTGCCAGCAGACAGGCCTCTAATGAAAAACTGTTTTTT

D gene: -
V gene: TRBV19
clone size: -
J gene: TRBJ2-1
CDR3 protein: CASSSRPYNEQFF
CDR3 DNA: TGTGCCAGTAGTTCCCGGCCCTACAATGAGCAGTTCTTC

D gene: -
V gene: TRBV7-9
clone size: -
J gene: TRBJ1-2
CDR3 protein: CASSLVGDSSGYTF
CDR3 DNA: TGTGCCAGCAGCTTAGTCGGGGACTCCTCTGGCTACACCTTC

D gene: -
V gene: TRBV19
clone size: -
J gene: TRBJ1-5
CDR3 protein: CASSTGPRTSNQPQHF
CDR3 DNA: TGTGCCAGTAGTACAGGCCCTCGGACTAGCAATCAGCCCCAGCATTTT

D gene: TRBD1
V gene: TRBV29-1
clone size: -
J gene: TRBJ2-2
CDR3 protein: CSVVGQGARTGELFF
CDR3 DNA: TGCAGCGTTGTGGGACAGGGGGCGCGGACCGGGGAGCTGTTTTTT

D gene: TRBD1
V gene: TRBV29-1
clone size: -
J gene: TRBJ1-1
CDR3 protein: CSVVQGRNTEAFF
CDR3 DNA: TGCAGCGTGGTACAGGGGCGGAACACTGAAGCTTTCTTT

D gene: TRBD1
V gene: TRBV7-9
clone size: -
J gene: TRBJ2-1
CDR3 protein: CASSASPGTGHEQFF
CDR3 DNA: TGTGCCAGCAGCGCCTCCCCCGGGACAGGACATGAGCAGTTCTTC

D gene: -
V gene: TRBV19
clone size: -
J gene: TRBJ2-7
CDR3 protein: CASSIQATYEQYF
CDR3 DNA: TGTGCCAGTAGTATTCAGGCTACCTACGAGCAGTACTTC

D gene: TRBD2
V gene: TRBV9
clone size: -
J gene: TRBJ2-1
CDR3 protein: CASSPPGGSYNEQFF
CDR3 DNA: TGTGCCAGCAGCCCCCCGGGGGGGAGCTACAATGAGCAGTTCTTC

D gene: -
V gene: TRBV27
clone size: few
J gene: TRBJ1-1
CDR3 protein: CASSGQYTEAFF
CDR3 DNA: TGTGCCAGCAGTGGACAATACACTGAAGCTTTCTTT

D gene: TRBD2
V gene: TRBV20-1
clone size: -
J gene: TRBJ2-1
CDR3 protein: CSASGLADYNEQFF
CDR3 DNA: TGCAGTGCTAGCGGACTAGCAGATTACAATGAGCAGTTCTTC

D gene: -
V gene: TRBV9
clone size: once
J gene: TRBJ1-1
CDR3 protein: CASSRGVNTEAFF
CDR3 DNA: TGTGCCAGCAGCCGGGGGGTGAACACTGAAGCTTTCTTT

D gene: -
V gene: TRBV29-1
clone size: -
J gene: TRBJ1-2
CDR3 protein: CSVEAGYGGYTF
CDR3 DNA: TGCAGCGTTGAAGCGGGGTATGGTGGCTACACCTTC

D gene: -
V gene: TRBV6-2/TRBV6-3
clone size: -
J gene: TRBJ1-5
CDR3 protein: CASSPVRQPQHF
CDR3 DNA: TGTGCCAGCAGCCCCGTTAGGCAGCCCCAGCATTTT

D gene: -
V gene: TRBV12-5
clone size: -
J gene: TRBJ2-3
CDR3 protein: CASGLVRTNPDTQYF
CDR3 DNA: TGTGCTAGTGGTTTGGTACGAACAAATCCGGATACGCAGTATTTT

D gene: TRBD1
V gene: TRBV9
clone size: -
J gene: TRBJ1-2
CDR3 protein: CASSVGTGLNYGYTF
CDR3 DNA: TGTGCCAGCAGCGTTGGGACAGGGTTAAACTATGGCTACACCTTC

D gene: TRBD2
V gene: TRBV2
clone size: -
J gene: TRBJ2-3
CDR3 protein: CASSELRGTDTQYF
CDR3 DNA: TGTGCCAGCAGTGAATTGCGGGGGACAGATACGCAGTATTTT

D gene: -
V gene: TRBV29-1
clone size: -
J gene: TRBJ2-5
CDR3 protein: CSGGQQETQYF
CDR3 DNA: TGCAGCGGTGGGCAGCAAGAGACCCAGTACTTC

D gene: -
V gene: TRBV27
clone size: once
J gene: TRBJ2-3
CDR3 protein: CASSSLYEGGNVGTQYF
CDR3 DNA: TGTGCCAGCAGTTCATTATATGAGGGGGGGAACGTCGGTACGCAGTATTTT

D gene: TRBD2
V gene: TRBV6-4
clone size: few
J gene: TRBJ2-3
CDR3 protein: CASSERGGTDTQYF
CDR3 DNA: TGTGCCAGCAGTGAGCGGGGGGGCACAGATACGCAGTATTTT

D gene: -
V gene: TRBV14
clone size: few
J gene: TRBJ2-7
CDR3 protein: CASSQGGWGYEQYF
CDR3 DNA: TGTGCCAGCAGCCAAGGTGGATGGGGCTACGAGCAGTACTTC

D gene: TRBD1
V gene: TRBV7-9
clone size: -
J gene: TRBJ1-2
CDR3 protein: CASSLGDRAGNGYTF
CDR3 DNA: TGTGCCAGCAGCTTAGGGGACAGGGCGGGGAATGGCTACACCTTC

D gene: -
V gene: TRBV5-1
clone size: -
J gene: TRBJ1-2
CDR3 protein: CATTFGGGKDYGYTF
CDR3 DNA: TGCGCAACGACTTTCGGAGGGGGGAAAGACTATGGCTACACCTTC

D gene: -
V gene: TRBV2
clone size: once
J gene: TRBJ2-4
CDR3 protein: CALRGTTGNIQYF
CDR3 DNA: TGTGCCCTCAGGGGTACAACAGGGAACATTCAGTACTTC

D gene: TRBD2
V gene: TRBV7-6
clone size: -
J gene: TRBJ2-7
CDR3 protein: CASSSGLAGGLPYEQYF
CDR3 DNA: TGTGCCAGCAGCTCCGGACTAGCGGGAGGCCTACCCTACGAGCAGTACTTC

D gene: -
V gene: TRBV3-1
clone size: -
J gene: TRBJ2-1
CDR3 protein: CASSQGGVEQFF
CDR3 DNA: TGTGCCAGCAGCCAAGGGGGAGTTGAGCAGTTCTTC